This T cell receptor beta chain came from a study of T cell repertoires in cytomegalovirus infection. For the study at large: Recently identified HLA-C-restricted and well-studied HLA-B-restricted CMV epitopes were used. Indications of both CMV infection and matching HLA type were provided by public TCR beta signatures. Study observations and caveats: Based on cumulative public TCR beta family frequency, carriers of CMV plus the relevant HLA were identified. HLA-C-restricted CMV-specific TCR beta clonotypes prevailed in the ex vivo response.

Only a few counts were recorded for this clonotype. Antigen: not known. The germline gives CDR1 LNHDA, CDR2 SQIVND (reference sequence). The CDR3 covers 15 residues. V was pared by 4 bases and J by 4 bases, with 11 bases between. TCRdb re-called the reads through MiXCR, storing one row per CDR3 protein. The table includes hundreds of thousands of distinct CDR3 sequences, approximately 32% detected once. Material: cultured CD8+ T cells from PBMCs, obtained from culture after CMV antigen stimulation. The receptor's source is a human donor in good health (CMV status not recorded). Some clones in this sample may be carry-over from other donors' samples. The V call is TRBV19, the J call TRBJ1-6, with unresolved D. The CDR3 DNA reads TGTGCCAGTAGTACCGGGAATATTTATAATTCACCCCTCCACTTT. The encoded protein is CASSTGNIYNSPLHF.